This passage covers 30 T cell receptor beta chains from one sample sequenced in a study of blood T cell repertoires in COVID-19. Only in-frame clones appear in the TCRdb table, and some are missing; sequencing was by immunoSEQ multiplex PCR. This table holds some 270,000 clones, about 85% found once. Sequenced sample: PBMCs or T cells enriched from blood (not recorded which). These receptors all stem from a woman in her 50s who had been exposed to COVID-19.

As DNA, the CDR3 is TGTGCCAGCAGTCCATCTCAGAACGCGGACACCATATATTTT. Amino acid sequence: CASSPSQNADTIYF. The V gene is TRBV5-5, the J gene TRBJ1-3; no reliable D call. The V end was cut by 5 bases, the J end by 8 bases, with 17 bases between. Germline assignment: CDR1 SGHKS and CDR2 YYEKEE (reference sequence). The CDR3 sequence is 14 residues long.

The V and J genes are TRBV25-1 and TRBJ1-1; no firm D call. Germline assignment: CDR1 MGHDK and CDR2 SYGVNS. V shed 2 bases and J shed 7 bases, with 11 bases lying between them. CDR3 size: 13 residues. This CDR3 is CASSEIGRVEAFF. CDR3 DNA sequence: TGTGCCAGCAGTGAAATTGGGAGGGTTGAAGCTTTCTTT.

The chain carries TRBV10-2 and TRBJ2-7; D perhaps matches TRBD1 (5 bases). Germline assignment: CDR1 WSHSY and CDR2 SAAADI. Trimming removed 8 bases at V and 4 bases at J, with 18 bases between. The CDR3 totals 14 residues. In DNA form, the CDR3 reads TGCGCCAGCGCTGGGGCAGACGTCAGGTACGAGCAGTACTTC. Amino acid sequence: CASAGADVRYEQYF.

The gene calls are TRBV19 and TRBJ1-6; D perhaps matches TRBD1 (6 bases). CDR1 and CDR2 (germline): LNHDA, SQIVND (reference sequence). This CDR3 has 15 amino acids. V was clipped by 2 bases and J by 9 bases, with 14 bases between them. The CDR3 here is CASSIKQGRSSPLHF. In DNA, the CDR3 is TGTGCCAGTAGTATAAAACAGGGCCGTAGTTCACCCCTCCACTTT.

The table lists this clone with a count of one. This chain connects TRBV27 to TRBJ1-2; perhaps TRBD1 as D (6 bases). Trimming shortened V by 2 bases and J by 3 bases, and 13 bases separated the two germline ends. CDR3 size: 15 residues. Germline V gene lookup returns CDR1 MNHEY and CDR2 SMNVEV (reference sequence). CDR3 amino acids: CASSLNTGSDYGYTF. CDR3 coding DNA: TGTGCCAGCAGTTTAAATACAGGGAGCGACTATGGCTACACCTTC.

In the case of this clone: Other DNA sequences in the sample encode the same CDR3. The CDR3 region has the DNA TGTGCCAGCAGTTTACGGGGAACTGAAGCTTTCTTT. The encoded protein is CASSLRGTEAFF. The chain links TRBV12-3 or TRBV12-4 to TRBJ1-1; unclear D gene. The CDR3 runs to 12 residues. Trimming shortened V by 2 bases and J by 5 bases, and 6 bases separated the two germline ends.

This clone was seen once. The rearrangement uses TRBV4-3 and TRBJ2-7; 9 positions match TRBD2. From germline, CDR1 is LGHNA and CDR2 YSLEER. The V and J ends lost 1 base and 5 bases, in that order; junction bases with no gene match: 15. This CDR3 spans 18 amino acids. CDR3 sequence: CASSQAVGQLAGRNEQYF. The DNA for the CDR3 is TGCGCCAGCAGCCAAGCAGTAGGACAACTAGCGGGCCGGAACGAGCAGTACTTC.

The V call is TRBV9, the J call TRBJ1-6; the match to TRBD1 covers 10 bases. V shed 3 bases, J shed 10 bases, and the junction held 7 bases outside the gene matches. The CDR3 loop spans 15 amino acids. Germline CDR1 reads SGDLS; CDR2 reads YYNGEE. CDR3 residues: CASSGSGTGESPLHF. The DNA of the CDR3 is TGTGCCAGCAGCGGCTCGGGGACAGGGGAATCACCCCTCCACTTT.

The chain couples TRBV24-1 to TRBJ2-2, with 7 nucleotides matching TRBD1. With V trimmed by 4 bases and J by 4 bases, 11 bases remained unmatched. Germline CDR1 KGHDR, CDR2 SFDVKD. There are 17 residues in the CDR3. The CDR3 region has the DNA TGTGCCACCAGTGACGTCCCTAGGGGGCGTGGCACCGGGGAGCTGTTTTTT. It encodes CATSDVPRGRGTGELFF.

The chain uses TRBV4-3 and TRBJ2-3, with 8 bases identical to TRBD1. Germline V CDR1 and CDR2: LGHNA, YSLEER. V shed 4 bases, J shed 4 bases, and the junction held 7 bases outside the gene matches. CDR3 length equals 15 residues. The CDR3: CASSRGQGDADTQYF. CDR3 bases: TGCGCCAGCAGCCGCGGACAGGGAGACGCAGATACGCAGTATTTT.

As to this clone: One end of the junction varies from germline; a read error may be responsible. The genes are TRBV27 and TRBJ2-7; possibly TRBD2 for D (5 bases). The germline V gene has CDR1 MNHEY and CDR2 SMNVEV (reference sequence). The CDR3 covers 8 residues. CDR3 sequence reads: CATHRRDF. In nucleotides, the CDR3 is TGTGCCACCCATAGGCGGGACTTC.

The chain employs TRBV6-5 and TRBJ2-1, with D perhaps TRBD1 (6 bases). V lost 7 bases and J 5 bases, leaving 9 bases between the germline ends. Germline CDR1 reads MNHEY; CDR2 reads SVGAGI. The CDR3 is 12 amino acids. The CDR3, as DNA: TGTGCCAGCAATCAGGGGCACAATGAGCAGTTCTTC. Its protein product is CASNQGHNEQFF.

The chain uses TRBV6-5 and TRBJ1-1; D is perhaps TRBD1 (5 bases). The CDR3 has 13 residues. Germline V gene data show CDR1 as MNHEY and CDR2 as SVGAGI. The V and J ends lost 7 bases and 5 bases respectively, with 14 bases between them. CDR3 amino acids: CASITLGGTEAFF. The CDR3 region has the DNA TGTGCCAGCATTACCCTCGGGGGTACTGAAGCTTTCTTT.

This clone was recorded at least ten times. The V and J genes are TRBV5-1 and TRBJ2-6, with TRBD1 identical over 7 bases. Germline trimming cut 5 bases from V and 1 base from J; bases unmatched to any gene: 15. CDR3 length: 19 residues. Germline assignment: CDR1 SGHRS and CDR2 YFSETQ. This CDR3 is CASSDRGDSSTSGANVLTF. DNA for the CDR3: TGCGCCAGCAGTGATAGAGGGGACAGCTCTACTTCTGGGGCCAACGTCCTGACTTTC.

The CDR3 DNA reads as TGCGCCAGCAGCACGGGCGGACAGGGTTCGGGAGCTTTCTTT. Translating gives CASSTGGQGSGAFF. This sequence joins TRBV5-1 and TRBJ1-1, with 8 bases identical to TRBD1. The CDR3 runs to 14 residues. The J segment lost 10 bases and the V segment lost 4 bases, leaving 12 bases of the junction unmatched. From germline, CDR1 is SGHRS and CDR2 YFSETQ.

The chain carries TRBV30 and TRBJ2-2; possible D gene TRBD2, 7 bases. This CDR3 is built from 15 residues. With 3 bases removed from V and 1 base from J, the gap between germline ends came to 12 bases. In germline, CDR1 is GTSNPN, CDR2 SVGIG (reference sequence). CDR3 in amino acids: CAWRRRGGNTGELFF. CDR3 in DNA: TGTGCCTGGAGACGGAGGGGGGGGAACACCGGGGAGCTGTTTTTT. The entire variable domain, with the rest obtained from reference TRBV30 and TRBJ2-2, is as follows: SQTIHQWPATLVQPVGSPLSLECTVEGTSNPNLYWYRQAAGRGLQLLFYSVGIGQISSEVPQNLSASRPQDRQFILSSKKLLLSDSGFYLCAWRRRGGNTGELFFGEGSRLTVL.

This clone was found once. V gene TRBV5-4 combines with J gene TRBJ2-2, with 10 bases aligning to TRBD1. Per germline, CDR1 SGHNT and CDR2 YYREEE (reference sequence). This CDR3 spans 16 amino acids. V dropped 4 bases and J dropped 7; count of bases not matched to a gene: 10. The CDR3 DNA is TGTGCCAGCAGCGCACCGGGACAGGGGTATAGCGGGGAGCTGTTTTTT. It yields the protein CASSAPGQGYSGELFF.

The V gene is TRBV4-3, the J gene TRBJ2-2; D is perhaps TRBD1 (5 bases). The CDR3 is made up of 18 amino acids. Per germline, CDR1 LGHNA and CDR2 YSLEER. The germline V and J ends were trimmed by 1 base and 5 bases, with 20 bases remaining between them. CDR3 nucleotide sequence: TGCGCCAGCAGCCAAGCCCGCGGTTACAGGCTGAGGACCGGGGAGCTGTTTTTT. Amino acids: CASSQARGYRLRTGELFF.

The V call is TRBV23-1, the J call TRBJ2-1; 7 bases map to TRBD1. TRBV23-1 is placed among ORFs of uncertain function. The length of the CDR3 is 17 residues. Losses at the gene ends were 0 bases for V and 8 bases for J; bases not matched to a gene: 13. The CDR3 protein is CASSQSHRQGSEDEQFF. The CDR3 DNA sequence: TGCGCCAGCAGTCAATCTCACCGACAGGGTTCTGAGGATGAGCAGTTCTTC.

The J gene is TRBJ2-7, the V gene TRBV11-2, with TRBD1 matching 9 bases. The CDR3 contains 14 residues. Germline CDR1 reads SGHAT; CDR2 reads FQNNGV. V lost 5 bases and J lost 2; bases outside the gene matches: 4. The CDR3 DNA sequence: TGTGCCAGCAGCGTGGACAGGGGTCCCTACGAGCAGTACTTC. Protein: CASSVDRGPYEQYF.

V gene TRBV28 combines with J gene TRBJ1-2, with TRBD1 matching 9 bases. The CDR3 loop spans 16 amino acids. Germline lookup yields CDR1 MDHEN and CDR2 SYDVKM. Germline trimming cut 5 bases from V and 8 bases from J; bases unmatched to any gene: 15. The CDR3 here is CASSLNIRDRAGGYTF. The CDR3 DNA reads as TGTGCCAGCAGTCTAAACATTAGGGACAGGGCGGGCGGCTACACCTTC.

The chain combines TRBV6-4 with TRBJ2-3, with a weak D call TRBD1 (5 bases). The germline V gene encodes CDR1 MRHNA and CDR2 SNTAGT. The CDR3 is 15 amino acids. V lost 3 bases, J lost 3 bases, and 13 bases lay in between. The CDR3 bases are TGTGCCAGCAGTGAGATGCAGGGTGAGACAGATACGCAGTATTTT. Encoded protein: CASSEMQGETDTQYF.

The rearrangement joins TRBV11-2 to TRBJ1-6; D possibly corresponds to TRBD1 (6 bases). With 5 bases removed from V and 0 bases from J, the gap between germline ends came to 8 bases. The germline V gene has CDR1 SGHAT and CDR2 FQNNGV. This CDR3 is built from 15 residues. CDR3 DNA sequence: TGTGCCAGCAGCGTGGACAGCTCCTATAATTCACCCCTCCACTTT. This sequence encodes CASSVDSSYNSPLHF.

This clone was observed once. This chain links TRBV5-8 with TRBJ1-4; 7 nucleotides agree with TRBD1. Germline CDR1 reads SGHTS; CDR2 reads YDEGEE. The CDR3 is 16 residues long. The trim removed 2 bases at V and 4 bases at J, leaving 8 bases unmatched. The CDR3 region is CASSFGTVVGNEKLFF. CDR3 sequence (DNA): TGTGCCAGCAGCTTCGGGACAGTCGTGGGTAATGAAAAACTGTTTTTT.

The chain combines TRBV7-2 with TRBJ2-3, with D perhaps matching TRBD2 (6 bases). Germline V lookup: CDR1 SGHTA, CDR2 FQGNSA. With 3 bases removed from V and 2 bases from J, the gap between germline ends came to 9 bases. The CDR3 covers 14 residues. The CDR3 region has the DNA TGTGCCAGCAGCTTGGGGGGAGACACAGATACGCAGTATTTT. This translates into CASSLGGDTDTQYF.

In its sample, this clone was seen once. This chain connects TRBV6-5 to TRBJ1-1, with 8 bases identical to TRBD1. The V gene end was trimmed by 5 bases and the J gene end by 10 bases; junction bases not matched to a gene: 6. The CDR3 spans 12 residues. Germline lookup yields CDR1 MNHEY and CDR2 SVGAGI. The CDR3 reads CASSRTGGRAFF. CDR3 bases: TGTGCCAGCAGTCGTACAGGGGGACGAGCTTTCTTT.

V gene TRBV6-5 combines with J gene TRBJ1-1, with no clear D. The CDR3 has 12 residues. Germline CDR1 and CDR2: MNHEY and SVGAGI. The V end was cut by 7 bases, the J end by 4 bases, with 10 bases between. CDR3 in amino acids: CASTDSGTEAFF. CDR3 bases: TGTGCCAGCACCGATTCGGGCACTGAAGCTTTCTTT.

The chain has TRBV15 and TRBJ2-6; the D is unclear. V dropped 5 bases and J dropped 2 bases, with 10 bases sitting between them. The CDR3 is 15 amino acids. Germline values: CDR1 LNHNV, CDR2 YYDKDF (reference sequence). The DNA for the CDR3 is TGTGCCACCAGCCCCCAATCCCCTGGGGCCAACGTCCTGACTTTC. The encoded protein is CATSPQSPGANVLTF.

V gene TRBV5-1 combines with J gene TRBJ1-4; possible D gene TRBD1, 6 bases. Germline V gives CDR1 SGHRS, CDR2 YFSETQ. The CDR3 length is 13 residues. V gave up 5 bases and J gave up 1 base, with 6 bases separating them. In DNA form, the CDR3 reads TGCGCCAGCAGGACAGGAACTAATGAAAAACTGTTTTTT. Translating gives CASRTGTNEKLFF.

The chain employs TRBV6-2 or TRBV6-3 and TRBJ2-3; 8 bases line up with TRBD2. Germline CDR1 MNHEY, CDR2 SVGEGT. The CDR3 runs 15 residues. Trimming cost V 5 bases and J 1 base; bases outside gene matches: 5. The CDR3 DNA reads TGTGCCAGCAGTCCCCCGGGACTAGGCACAGATACGCAGTATTTT. Translating gives CASSPPGLGTDTQYF.